The rows below give T cell receptor beta chains drawn from one sample of a study of shared clonotypes between healthy human individuals. Data came from immunoSEQ multiplex PCR; TCRdb stores just in-frame clones and leaves some out. The sample yields 2 million to 2.5 million clones, approximately 94% seen once. Sequencing used naive CD4+ T cells sorted from blood. Receptors originate from a man between 18 and 29 years old in good health. Each CDR3 is given with its conserved first and last residue. A D gene is named only where the DNA matches it firmly. Clone size, where shown, is once, few, many, or a class for clones that have expanded.

j_call clone_size d_call v_call cdr3_nt cdr3_aa
TRBJ2-5 . . TRBV18 TGTGCCAGCTCCCCGGGGGCCCAAGAGACCCAGTACTTC CASSPGAQETQYF
TRBJ1-1 . . TRBV6-5 TGTGCCAGCACCCAGGGCCTGAACACTGAAGCTTTCTTT CASTQGLNTEAFF
TRBJ1-3 . . TRBV6-5 TGTGCCAGCAGTTATTCCATCTCTGGAAACACCATATATTTT CASSYSISGNTIYF
TRBJ2-4 . . TRBV7-2 TGTGCCAGCAGCCGGACGACAGGTAGAAACATTCAGTACTTC CASSRTTGRNIQYF
TRBJ2-7 . . TRBV5-4 TGTGCCAGCAGCTTGCTGCTTCTCCACGAGCAGTACTTC CASSLLLLHEQYF
TRBJ2-5 . TRBD1 TRBV9 TGTGCCAGCAGCACATTCGGACAGGGCGGAGAGACCCAGTACTTC CASSTFGQGGETQYF
TRBJ2-7 . TRBD2 TRBV11-2 TGTGCCAGCAGCTTAGGGGGGACTAGCGGTTCCTACGAGCAGTACTTC CASSLGGTSGSYEQYF
TRBJ1-5 once . TRBV21-1 TGTGCCAGCAGCTCACCCGAACACCCCCATTGGCCCCAGCATTTT CASSSPEHPHWPQHF
TRBJ1-6 . . TRBV9 TGTGCCAGCAGCGTAGAGGGGAACAGTTCACCCCTCCACTTT CASSVEGNSSPLHF
TRBJ1-5 . . TRBV6-6 TGTGCCAGCAGTTACGGCGGGACTACCATTAATCAGCCCCAGCATTTT CASSYGGTTINQPQHF